What follows are 27 T cell receptor beta chains derived from one specimen sequenced in a study of T-cell reconstitution after alpha-beta-depleted transplantation in children. It was with unique molecular identifiers that the TCRbeta library was prepared. TCRdb analysed the PCR reads with MiXCR anew, one entry per CDR3 protein. Of 250,000 to 350,000 distinct CDR3 sequences listed, approximately 9.8% are singletons. This sample comprised PBMCs from the stem cell graft donor, obtained from the stem cell graft. All receptors come from a human donor who donated a stem cell graft to a child with SCID.

The chain uses TRBV10-2 and TRBJ1-1; D gene unclear. Trimming pared 8 bases from V and 0 bases from J, leaving 10 bases between. The CDR3 extends over 13 amino acids. Germline CDR1 WSHSY, CDR2 SAAADI. The CDR3 loop is CASLAGMNTEAFF. In DNA, the CDR3 is TGCGCCAGCCTCGCAGGCATGAACACTGAAGCTTTCTTT.

In nucleotides, the CDR3 is TGTGCCACCCGCCAAACGGACAGCAATGGCTACACCTTC. Protein sequence: CATRQTDSNGYTF. V and J are TRBV15 and TRBJ1-2; tentatively, D is TRBD1 (6 bases). The CDR3 spans 13 residues. Trimming removed 8 bases at V and 6 bases at J, with 16 bases between. Germline V gene sequence: CDR1 LNHNV, CDR2 YYDKDF (reference sequence).

This clonotype was recorded at least ten times. V and J are TRBV5-1 and TRBJ2-7; D assignment may be TRBD1 or TRBD2 (5 bases each). The V end lost 5 bases, the J end lost 3 bases, and 15 bases lay between the germline ends. The germline V gene encodes CDR1 SGHRS and CDR2 YFSETQ. The CDR3 is 14 residues long. The DNA for the CDR3 is TGCGCCAGCAGTCGCAGGGAGTATGGCTACGAGCAGTACTTC. It encodes CASSRREYGYEQYF.

This clonotype has only a few counts. This rearrangement joins TRBV24-1 to TRBJ2-3; TRBD1 agrees at 10 bases. With 2 bases clipped from V and 5 bases from J, the junction kept 9 bases outside the gene matches. This CDR3 has 17 residues. The germline CDR1 and CDR2 sequences are KGHDR and SFDVKD. Written as DNA, the CDR3 is TGTGCCACCAGTGATTCGACAGGACAGGGGGTGTTAGATACGCAGTATTTT. As protein: CATSDSTGQGVLDTQYF.

This clonotype was seen a few times. The chain uses TRBV20-1 and TRBJ2-3; D is perhaps TRBD1 or TRBD2 (5 bases each). Germline values: CDR1 DFQATT, CDR2 SNEGSKA (reference sequence). The CDR3 loop spans 14 amino acids. V was shortened by 3 bases and J by 6 bases, with 16 bases between the two germline ends. This chain's CDR3 is CSASQEGFMDTQYF. CDR3 DNA: TGCAGTGCTAGTCAAGAGGGGTTTATGGATACGCAGTATTTT.

The chain is built from TRBV20-1 and TRBJ1-4, with TRBD1 as a possible D gene (5 bases). The CDR3 spans 12 residues. Between the trimmed V and J ends, which lost 2 bases and 7 bases, there was a span of 8 bases. Germline CDR1 is DFQATT and CDR2 is SNEGSKA (reference sequence). The CDR3 nucleotides read TGCAGTGCTAGACCTAGGGGTGAAAAACTGTTTTTT. It encodes CSARPRGEKLFF.

In this sample, this clonotype turned up a few times. CDR3 DNA sequence: TGTGCCAGCAGCTTAAAGTCGGAAAAACTGTTTTTT. Its protein is CASSLKSEKLFF. This rearrangement joins TRBV7-8 to TRBJ1-4; unclear D gene. Per the germline V gene, CDR1 is SGHVS and CDR2 is FQNEAQ. Trimming pared 2 bases from V and 8 bases from J, leaving 6 bases between. CDR3 length: 12 residues. The full variable domain, rest sourced from reference TRBV7-8 and TRBJ1-4, is GAGVSQSPRYKVAKRGQDVALRCDPISGHVSLFWYQQALGQGPEFLTYFQNEAQLDKSGLPSDRFFAERPEGSVSTLKIQRTQQEDSAVYLCASSLKSEKLFFGSGTQLSVL.

This clonotype has more than one count but fewer than ten. The chain links TRBV3-1 to TRBJ2-7; either TRBD1 or TRBD2 may fit D (5 bases each). The CDR3 contains 16 residues. Germline loops: CDR1 LGHDT, CDR2 YNNKEL (reference sequence). Trimming removed 1 base at V and 3 bases at J, with 16 bases between. The CDR3 protein is CASSQGFGGSGYEQYF. The CDR3 DNA is TGTGCCAGCAGCCAAGGTTTTGGGGGTTCGGGCTACGAGCAGTACTTC.

The chain employs TRBV3-1 and TRBJ2-7; D is perhaps TRBD2 (6 bases). Trimming pared 4 bases from V and 3 bases from J, leaving 13 bases between. Germline lookup yields CDR1 LGHDT and CDR2 YNNKEL (reference sequence). This CDR3 spans 14 amino acids. The CDR3, as DNA: TGTGCCAGCAGCCTTAGGCGGGGCCTCTACGAGCAGTACTTC. It codes for CASSLRRGLYEQYF.

This clonotype occurred many times. The V call is TRBV12-3 or TRBV12-4, the J call TRBJ1-2; D perhaps matches TRBD1 (5 bases). The CDR3 is made up of 14 amino acids. Trimming took off 7 bases at V and 0 bases at J, with 12 bases between the two ends. CDR3 region: CASTSRGANYGYTF. The CDR3 DNA is TGTGCCAGCACTTCGCGGGGGGCTAACTATGGCTACACCTTC.

The genes are TRBV5-1 and TRBJ1-2; D ambiguous. Germline values: CDR1 SGHRS, CDR2 YFSETQ. The CDR3 has 14 residues. The germline V and J ends were trimmed by 3 bases and 5 bases, with 14 bases remaining between them. CDR3 residues: CASSSLDGAYGYTF. For the CDR3, the DNA is TGCGCCAGCAGCTCCCTAGACGGAGCTTATGGCTACACCTTC. Looking up the rest from reference TRBV5-1 and TRBJ1-2 gives the full variable domain: KAGVTQTPRYLIKTRGQQVTLSCSPISGHRSVSWYQQTPGQGLQFLFEYFSETQRNKGNFPGRFSGRQFSNSRSEMNVSTLELGDSALYLCASSSLDGAYGYTFGSGTRLTVV.

The table lists this clonotype with a few counts. J is TRBJ2-7 and V is TRBV12-3 or TRBV12-4; D ambiguous. The CDR3 covers 13 residues. The ends were cut back, 5 bases at V and 5 bases at J, with 13 bases in the middle. The CDR3 spells CASSNVGSHEQYF. The DNA of the CDR3 is TGTGCCAGCAGTAATGTAGGGTCCCACGAGCAGTACTTC.

This clonotype was counted a few times. The rearrangement joins TRBV7-8 to TRBJ1-2; D unclear. V dropped 8 bases and J dropped 5 bases, with 9 bases sitting between them. The CDR3 has 11 residues. Germline V gene data show CDR1 as SGHVS and CDR2 as FQNEAQ. CDR3 DNA: TGTGCCAGCCGGATAGATTATGGCTACACCTTC. It encodes CASRIDYGYTF.

The rearrangement uses TRBV4-1 and TRBJ2-3; no firm D call. The CDR3 consists of 15 residues. V shed 0 bases and J shed 0 bases, with 7 bases lying between them. CDR1 is MGHRA, CDR2 YSYEKL, per germline. CDR3 amino acids: CASSQDLRSTDTQYF. In DNA, the CDR3 is TGCGCCAGCAGCCAAGATTTACGGAGCACAGATACGCAGTATTTT.

This clonotype was counted only a few times. The rearrangement links TRBV3-1 to TRBJ2-2; no reliable D call. Germline values: CDR1 LGHDT, CDR2 YNNKEL (reference sequence). The V end lost 0 bases, the J end lost 6 bases, and 11 bases lay between the germline ends. The CDR3 runs to 15 residues. CDR3 DNA: TGTGCCAGCAGCCAAGACGTGGGGATCGCCGGGGAGCTGTTTTTT. Protein: CASSQDVGIAGELFF.

The chain is built from TRBV12-3 or TRBV12-4 and TRBJ1-2, with TRBD1 as a possible D gene (5 bases). V was shortened by 2 bases and J by 8 bases, with 18 bases between the two germline ends. The CDR3 totals 15 residues. The CDR3 sequence is CASSLRFGQGNGYTF. In DNA form, the CDR3 reads TGTGCCAGCAGTTTAAGGTTTGGGCAGGGAAACGGCTACACCTTC.

This clonotype was recorded many times. The chain has TRBV5-1 and TRBJ2-1, with 11 bases matching TRBD2. The germline CDR1 and CDR2 sequences are SGHRS and YFSETQ. This CDR3 is 14 amino acids long. Germline trimming cut 3 bases from V and 5 bases from J; bases unmatched to any gene: 1. The CDR3 nucleotides are TGCGCCAGCAGCTCTAGCGGGGGGCACAATGAGCAGTTCTTC. It yields the protein CASSSSGGHNEQFF. The full variable domain, in which reference TRBV5-1 and TRBJ2-1 provide the parts outside the CDR3, is KAGVTQTPRYLIKTRGQQVTLSCSPISGHRSVSWYQQTPGQGLQFLFEYFSETQRNKGNFPGRFSGRQFSNSRSEMNVSTLELGDSALYLCASSSSGGHNEQFFGPGTRLTVL.

The V gene is TRBV3-1, the J gene TRBJ2-2; the match to TRBD1 covers 9 bases. Trimming removed 8 bases from V and 4 bases from J; junction bases left unmatched: 14. Germline CDR1 and CDR2: LGHDT and YNNKEL (reference sequence). The CDR3 runs 17 residues. The CDR3, as DNA: TGTGCCAGCTGCCCCAAGGGACAGGGATTTGTCACCGGGGAGCTGTTTTTT. Protein sequence: CASCPKGQGFVTGELFF.

This clonotype was counted a few times. The rearrangement joins TRBV7-9 to TRBJ2-1, with a possible D match to TRBD2 (5 bases). The V end was cut by 1 base, the J end by 10 bases, with 11 bases between. Germline V CDR1 and CDR2: SEHNR, FQNEAQ (reference sequence). This CDR3 spans 13 amino acids. CDR3 coding DNA: TGTGCCAGCAGCTTAGAGACTATCGGAGAGCAGTTCTTC. Protein product: CASSLETIGEQFF.

This clonotype was seen a few times. The rearrangement uses TRBV12-3 or TRBV12-4 and TRBJ2-7; 8 bases map to TRBD1. The V gene end was trimmed by 6 bases and the J gene end by 12 bases; junction bases not matched to a gene: 10. The CDR3 extends over 12 amino acids. The CDR3 reads CASSQTLTGVYF. As DNA, the CDR3 is TGTGCCAGCAGCCAGACGCTGACAGGGGTGTACTTC.

Concerning this clonotype itself: An end of the junction differs from the germline gene, which may be a read error. The rearrangement joins TRBV12-3 or TRBV12-4 to TRBJ2-3; D tentatively fits TRBD1 or TRBD2 (6 bases each). The CDR3 has 14 residues. The CDR3 nucleotides read TGTGCCAGCAGACTAGGGGGGATCACAAATACGCAGTATTTT. It is translated as CASRLGGITNTQYF.

The V call is TRBV25-1, the J call TRBJ1-1; D is possibly TRBD1 (6 bases). V was shortened by 6 bases and J by 2 bases, with 16 bases between the two germline ends. The CDR3 consists of 15 residues. CDR1 is MGHDK, CDR2 SYGVNS, per germline. CDR3 loop: CASSSWTETNTEAFF. In DNA form, the CDR3 reads TGTGCCAGCAGCTCCTGGACAGAAACTAACACTGAAGCTTTCTTT. Supplemented by reference TRBV25-1 and TRBJ1-1, the full variable domain reads EADIYQTPRYLVIGTGKKITLECSQTMGHDKMYWYQQDPGMELHLIHYSYGVNSTEKGDLSSESTVSRIRTEHFPLTLESARPSHTSQYLCASSSWTETNTEAFFGQGTRLTVV.

V is TRBV5-1 and J is TRBJ2-3; 9 bases are a match to TRBD1. Germline V gives CDR1 SGHRS, CDR2 YFSETQ. The CDR3 sequence is 13 residues long. Trimming took 5 bases from V and 7 from J; bases not matched to a gene: 5. The CDR3 spells CASSPDRGNTQYF. The CDR3 nucleotides read TGCGCCAGCAGTCCCGACAGGGGGAATACGCAGTATTTT.

The chain employs TRBV19 and TRBJ1-1; D might be TRBD1 (6 bases). CDR1 is LNHDA and CDR2 is SQIVND in the germline V gene (reference sequence). The CDR3 runs 15 residues. Trimming removed 2 bases at V and 5 bases at J, with 15 bases between. The CDR3 sequence is CASSIISGGGTEAFF. The CDR3, as DNA: TGTGCCAGTAGTATAATTTCGGGGGGCGGTACTGAAGCTTTCTTT.

This clonotype was found many times. The DNA for the CDR3 is TGTGCCAGCAGACCACTAGCGGGGGGGAACCAAGAGACCCAGTACTTC. Translating it yields CASRPLAGGNQETQYF. The chain is built from TRBV6-5 and TRBJ2-5, with TRBD2 identical over 13 bases. This CDR3 has 16 amino acids. The V and J ends lost 6 bases and 0 bases, in that order; junction bases with no gene match: 4. Looked up from germline, CDR1 is MNHEY and CDR2 is SVGAGI.

This clonotype was counted at least ten times. The V call is TRBV5-5, the J call TRBJ1-1; D gene uncertain. Per the germline V gene, CDR1 is SGHKS and CDR2 is YYEKEE (reference sequence). V lost 2 bases to trimming and J lost 5 bases, with 13 bases between them. CDR3 length: 14 amino acids. The CDR3 DNA follows: TGTGCCAGCAGCTTAGGGCAGGCAGTTACTGAAGCTTTCTTT. The encoded protein is CASSLGQAVTEAFF.

This chain joins TRBV4-2 and TRBJ2-7; D not resolved. The CDR3 has 13 residues. The V gene's germline CDR1 is LGHNA and CDR2 YNFKEQ. The V and J ends lost 0 bases and 6 bases respectively, with 9 bases between them. For the CDR3, the DNA is TGTGCCAGCAGCCAAGATCTGGTTGGCGAGCAGTACTTC. Translation gives CASSQDLVGEQYF.